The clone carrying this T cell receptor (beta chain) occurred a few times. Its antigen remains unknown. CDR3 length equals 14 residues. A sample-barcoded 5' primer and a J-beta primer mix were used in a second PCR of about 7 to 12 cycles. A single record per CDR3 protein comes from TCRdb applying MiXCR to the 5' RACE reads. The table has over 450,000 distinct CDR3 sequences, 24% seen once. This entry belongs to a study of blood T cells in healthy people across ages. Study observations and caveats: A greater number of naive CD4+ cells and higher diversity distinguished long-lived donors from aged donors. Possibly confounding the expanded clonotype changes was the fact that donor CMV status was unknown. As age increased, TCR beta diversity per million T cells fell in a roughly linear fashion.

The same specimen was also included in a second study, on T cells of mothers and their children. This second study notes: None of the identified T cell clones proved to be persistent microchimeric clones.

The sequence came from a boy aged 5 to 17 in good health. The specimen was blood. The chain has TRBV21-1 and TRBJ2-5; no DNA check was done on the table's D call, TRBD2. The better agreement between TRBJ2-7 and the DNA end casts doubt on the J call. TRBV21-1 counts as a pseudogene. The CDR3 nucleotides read TGTGCCAGCAGAAAAAGGAGGCTTCCCTCCGAGCAGTACTTC. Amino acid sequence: CASRKRRLPSEQYF.